This T cell receptor (beta chain) was captured by sequencing in a study of PD-L1 blockade in urothelial cancer. Profiled with immunoSEQ multiplex PCR; TCRdb holds only in-frame clones, not every one. The data show more than 45,000 clones, roughly 82% seen once. Trimming took 4 bases from V and 7 from J; bases not matched to a gene: 6. Germline-derived CDR1 and CDR2 are MGHRA and YSYEKL. The CDR3 contains 13 residues. The sample in question was PBMCs, obtained around atezolizumab (anti-PD-L1) treatment. The chain uses TRBV4-1 and TRBJ1-2; 7 positions agree with TRBD1. The TCR comes from a man in his 70s with urothelial cancer. This CDR3 is CASSPGGSLGYTF. The CDR3 DNA is TGCGCCAGCAGCCCAGGGGGGTCCCTTGGCTACACCTTC.